This entry lists 17 T cell receptor beta chains sequenced from one sample in a study of T cell clusters in autoimmune cytopenias. Multiplex touch-down PCR amplified TRB using TRB-A and TRB-B pools in one tube. TCRdb reprocessed the multiplex PCR reads and keeps a single row for each CDR3 protein, giving no DNA. This sample contains around 8,000 distinct CDR3 sequences. About 39,000 genome equivalents of blood DNA were amplified for TRB. Sequenced material: peripheral blood. The origin of the receptors is a human donor with an autoimmune cytopenia or autoimmune hepatitis (not recorded which).

This clonotype is medium-sized by frequency. The rearrangement joins TRBV18 to TRBJ2-3; the D gene TCRdb calls, TRBD1, cannot be checked with no DNA. CDR1 KGHSH and CDR2 LQKENI come from the germline V gene. CDR3 length equals 15 residues. This chain's CDR3 is CASTPGTGGPFTQYF.

The chain is built from TRBV27 and TRBJ1-5. Per germline, CDR1 MNHEY and CDR2 SMNVEV (reference sequence). The CDR3 consists of 14 residues. The CDR3 loop is CASSLYGEHQPQHF.

The CDR3 is CAITDRDLDTQYF. The chain employs TRBV19 and TRBJ2-3; TCRdb picks TRBD1, but there is no DNA to check that call. The CDR3 loop spans 13 amino acids. Germline-derived CDR1 and CDR2 are LNHDA and SQIVND (reference sequence).

This rearrangement joins TRBV29-1 to TRBJ2-7; TCRdb indicates TRBD2, and absent DNA this call remains unverified. Looked up from germline, CDR1 is SQVTM and CDR2 is ANQGSEA. This CDR3 is 17 amino acids long. CDR3 residues: CSVDGTQAGAPPHEQYF.

The CDR3 sequence is CAWSKGSEGSYF. This chain links TRBV30 with TRBJ2-7; TCRdb proposes TRBD2, but this gene call is untestable without DNA. Germline V gene data show CDR1 as GTSNPN and CDR2 as SVGIG (reference sequence). This CDR3 contains 12 residues.

The V call is TRBV20-1, the J call TRBJ2-1; the TCRdb call, TRBD1, lacks DNA for checking. This CDR3 spans 14 amino acids. The germline CDR1 and CDR2 sequences are DFQATT and SNEGSKA (reference sequence). The CDR3 region is CSARSPTVTNEQFF.

This clonotype is deemed medium-sized (0.01 to 0.1%) by its frequency. The rearrangement uses TRBV7-6 and TRBJ2-3; TCRdb indicates TRBD1, and absent DNA this call remains unverified. This CDR3 contains 13 residues. CDR1 and CDR2 (germline): SGHVS, FNYEAQ. The CDR3 sequence: CASSQRRGDTQYF.

The chain combines TRBV19 with TRBJ1-2; checking the TCRdb D call of TRBD1 is not possible without DNA. The CDR3 is 15 amino acids. Germline CDR1 reads LNHDA; CDR2 reads SQIVND (reference sequence). The CDR3 reads CAENGDDLGVYGYTF.

The J gene is TRBJ2-7, the V gene TRBV18; TCRdb reports TRBD2, a call that lacks DNA to check it against. The germline V gene encodes CDR1 KGHSH and CDR2 LQKENI. The CDR3 is made up of 16 amino acids. The CDR3 is CASSPTSSGISYEQYF.

V is TRBV19 and J is TRBJ2-1; no DNA is available, so the TRBD2 call from TCRdb remains unchecked. The CDR3 sequence is 14 residues long. Germline values: CDR1 LNHDA, CDR2 SQIVND (reference sequence). Here the CDR3 reads CASRTSGLSNEQFF.

The rearrangement joins TRBV5-8 to TRBJ2-7. Germline V gene sequence: CDR1 SGHTS, CDR2 YDEGEE. The CDR3 has 12 amino acids. The CDR3 spells CASILYGYEQYF.

The chain couples TRBV20-1 to TRBJ1-3. The germline V gene has CDR1 DFQATT and CDR2 SNEGSKA (reference sequence). The CDR3 covers 14 residues. The CDR3 region is CSAREGISGNTIYF.

Here the CDR3 reads CASSPPPSGHYYEQYF. J is TRBJ2-7 and V is TRBV19; TCRdb proposes TRBD1, but this gene call is untestable without DNA. The germline CDR1 and CDR2 sequences are LNHDA and SQIVND (reference sequence). The CDR3 has 16 amino acids.

The gene calls are TRBV30 and TRBJ1-5; TCRdb picks TRBD1, but there is no DNA to check that call. Germline CDR1 and CDR2: GTSNPN and SVGIG (reference sequence). This CDR3 contains 14 residues. CDR3 residues: CAWSPGISNQPQHF.

This clonotype is classed as medium-sized by frequency. The rearrangement uses TRBV30 and TRBJ2-7. The V gene's germline CDR1 is GTSNPN and CDR2 SVGIG (reference sequence). The CDR3 spans 13 residues. The CDR3 is CAWSVAQPDEQYF.

By frequency, this clonotype registers medium-sized. The gene calls are TRBV5-5 and TRBJ2-1. CDR1 and CDR2 (germline): SGHKS, YYEKEE (reference sequence). CDR3 length equals 15 residues. CDR3 sequence: CASSLDGDSYNEQFF.

This clonotype is called medium-sized based on its frequency. This sequence joins TRBV29-1 and TRBJ2-7; TCRdb selects TRBD1, and the lack of DNA leaves this call unchecked. Germline CDR1 is SQVTM and CDR2 is ANQGSEA. CDR3 size: 13 residues. The CDR3 here is CSVSGTGAAEQYF.